This TCR beta chain stems from a study of T-cell reconstitution after alpha-beta-depleted transplantation in children. A library of TCRbeta sequences, prepared with unique molecular identifiers, was generated. TCRdb processed the PCR reads anew with MiXCR; each CDR3 protein has one entry. The data hold approximately 83,000 distinct CDR3 sequences, with roughly 7.7% observed a single time. V was shortened by 2 bases and J by 5 bases, with 13 bases between the two germline ends. The V gene's germline CDR1 is PRHDT and CDR2 FYEKMQ (reference sequence). CDR3 length: 15 amino acids. Material: PBMCs from the stem cell graft donor, obtained from the stem cell graft. This sequence was found in a human donor who donated a stem cell graft to a child with congenital amegakaryocytic thrombocytopenia. The chain recombines TRBV13 with TRBJ2-1, with D tentatively TRBD1 (5 bases). CDR3 sequence (DNA): TGTGCCAGCAGCTTAAGGGGTAGCCGGGACAATGAGCAGTTCTTC. Translation: CASSLRGSRDNEQFF.